Listed below are T cell receptor beta chains from one sample, sequenced in a study of blood T cell repertoires in COVID-19. The assay was immunoSEQ multiplex PCR, and TCRdb's table has in-frame clones only and misses some. This sample has fewer than 250,000 clones; 86% occur once, and the top ten carry approximately 5.5%. Source material: peripheral blood. The receptors here all came from a woman older than 75 with COVID-19, enrolled during active disease. The CDR3 runs from the conserved cysteine through the conserved F or W. A D gene is named only where the DNA matches it firmly. Size is stated for part of the rows, as once, few or many counts, or as a class when the clone is expanded.

-,TRBV18,TRBJ1-5,-,TGTGCCAGCTCAAGGTACGGACTTTCAGGCGATCAGCCCCAGCATTTT,CASSRYGLSGDQPQHF
-,TRBV5-1,TRBJ1-1,TRBD1,TGCGCCAGCAGCTTGGCCGGGGGCAGGGGGGAAGCTTTCTTT,CASSLAGGRGEAFF
once,TRBV18,TRBJ2-3,TRBD2,TGTGCCAGCTCCCCCCGGACTAGCGGGGGGAGAACAGATACGCAGTATTTT,CASSPRTSGGRTDTQYF
-,TRBV11-3,TRBJ2-1,-,TGTGCCAGCAGCTCCGAGAGCAACAATGAGCAGTTCTTC,CASSSESNNEQFF
-,TRBV13,TRBJ1-1,-,TGTGCCAGCAGCTTAAATCCTATGAACACTGAAGCTTTCTTT,CASSLNPMNTEAFF
-,TRBV24-1,TRBJ2-1,-,TGTGCCACCAGTGAGGACGGGAGAAGCTCCTACAATGAGCAGTTCTTC,CATSEDGRSSYNEQFF
few,TRBV7-2,TRBJ2-2,TRBD2,TGTGCCAGCAGCGACGGACTAGCGGGAGACACCGGGGAGCTGTTTTTT,CASSDGLAGDTGELFF
-,TRBV7-2,TRBJ2-5,TRBD2,TGTGCCAGCAGCTTAGCGCCAACTAGCGGGGGTAAGACCCAGTACTTC,CASSLAPTSGGKTQYF
-,TRBV5-1,TRBJ2-5,-,TGCGCCAGCAGCCCTGACAGACAAGAGACCCAGTACTTC,CASSPDRQETQYF
few,TRBV18,TRBJ1-3,TRBD1,TGTGCCAGCTCACCAAATGCCCCTTTCCAGGGGGACACCATATATTTT,CASSPNAPFQGDTIYF
once,TRBV19,TRBJ2-1,-,TGTGCCAGTAGTATAGATCACTCCTACAATGAGCAGTTCTTC,CASSIDHSYNEQFF
-,TRBV28,TRBJ1-2,-,TGTGCCAGCAGTTTATCCATCTATGGCTACACCTTC,CASSLSIYGYTF
-,TRBV5-1,TRBJ1-1,-,TGCGCCAGCAGCTTGGCCCCAGGAAACACTGAAGCTTTCTTT,CASSLAPGNTEAFF
-,TRBV6-2/TRBV6-3,TRBJ2-7,-,TGTGCCAGCAGTTCCCCTAGCGAGGGGTTCCACGAGCAGTACTTC,CASSSPSEGFHEQYF
-,TRBV10-2,TRBJ2-4,-,TGCGCCAGCAGTGATATATCGGGATCCAAAAACATTCAGTACTTC,CASSDISGSKNIQYF
-,TRBV15,TRBJ2-7,-,TGTGCCACCAGCAGAGAAGATGGGCCCTACGAGCAGTACTTC,CATSREDGPYEQYF
few,TRBV2,TRBJ1-1,-,TGTGCCAGCAGTGCGGTAGGGGAAACTGAAGCTTTCTTT,CASSAVGETEAFF
once,TRBV7-2,TRBJ1-6,TRBD1,TGTGCCAGCAACTTAGACAGGGGTTATAATTCACCCCTCCACTTT,CASNLDRGYNSPLHF
-,TRBV24-1,TRBJ2-3,-,TGTGCCACCAGTGACCCCAGGAGCACAGATACGCAGTATTTT,CATSDPRSTDTQYF
-,TRBV9,TRBJ1-3,-,TGTGCCAGCAGCGGAATAGAACTGAGCTCTGGAAACACCATATATTTT,CASSGIELSSGNTIYF
-,TRBV24-1,TRBJ2-3,-,TGTGCCACCAGTGATGAGGCGGGACCCCCCACCACAGATACGCAGTATTTT,CATSDEAGPPTTDTQYF
-,TRBV6-5,TRBJ2-7,TRBD1,TGTGCCAGCAAAGGACAGGGATTCTACGAGCAGTACTTC,CASKGQGFYEQYF
-,TRBV3-1/TRBV3-2,TRBJ1-1,-,TGTGCCAGCAGCCCTTGGAGGGACTCCAACACTGAAGCTTTCTTT,CASSPWRDSNTEAFF
-,TRBV9,TRBJ2-5,TRBD2,TGTGCCAGCAGCGAAGGGACTAGACAAGAGACCCAGTACTTC,CASSEGTRQETQYF
large,TRBV5-4,TRBJ2-7,TRBD1,TGTGCCAGCAGCTTGCCGGGACAGGGGGTCTACGAGCAGTACTTC,CASSLPGQGVYEQYF
-,TRBV7-2,TRBJ2-1,TRBD2,TGTGCCAGCAGCTTGAGCGGGGGGACTTACAATGAGCAGTTCTTC,CASSLSGGTYNEQFF
-,TRBV19,TRBJ1-4,-,TGTGCCAGTAACGCGGGGTTTAATGAAAAACTGTTTTTT,CASNAGFNEKLFF
-,TRBV5-4,TRBJ2-7,-,TGTGCCAGCAGCTTGGACCCCAGGGATCCGAGCTCCTACGAGCAGTACTTC,CASSLDPRDPSSYEQYF
few,TRBV2,TRBJ1-2,TRBD1,TGTGCCAGCAGTCCGACAGGGAACTATGGCTACACCTTC,CASSPTGNYGYTF